The TCR beta chain under discussion was sequenced for a study of sequential checkpoint blockade in melanoma. Repertoires were generated with immunoSEQ multiplex PCR, while TCRdb's copy carries only in-frame clones and drops some. The table has under 4,000 clones, 63% seen once. From germline, CDR1 is MDHEN and CDR2 SYDVKM. Between the trimmed V and J ends, which lost 4 bases and 4 bases, there was a span of 8 bases. The CDR3 contains 12 residues. Indicated treatment: randomized to nivolumab then ipilimumab (arm A) or the reverse (arm B). This specimen was CD8+ T cells sorted from blood (inferred from file names), taken from a patient given nivolumab and ipilimumab in sequence. This receptor was obtained from a human donor with melanoma. The J gene is TRBJ2-7, the V gene TRBV28; tentatively, D is TRBD1 (5 bases). CDR3 nucleotide sequence: TGTGCCAGCAGTTACCAGGGTTACGAGCAGTACTTC. This codes for CASSYQGYEQYF.